This T cell receptor beta chain came from a study of blood T cell repertoires in COVID-19. Overall study context: COVID-19 samples collected from the United States, Italy and Spain covered acute and convalescent phases. From T cells, B-cell-depleted T cells, or PBMCs came the material, which was cDNA or gDNA.

Original data processing: Nucleated cell number was recorded as an estimate derived from reference gene primer amplification. Libraries were prepared by immunoSEQ multiplex PCR; TCRdb keeps only in-frame clonotypes and omits some of them. That table gives V, J and clone size, and the DNA gave D and trimming. The table records under 150,000 clones, 85% of them present only once. This CDR3 contains 16 residues. V was clipped by 0 bases and J by 8 bases; unmatched bases: 8. The germline V gene has CDR1 LGHDT and CDR2 YNNKEL (reference sequence). The chain has TRBV3-1 (or the pseudogene TRBV3-2) and TRBJ2-1; TRBD2 matches 9 bases. This clonotype was obtained from a woman in her 40s with active or convalescent COVID-19. The sequencing input was peripheral blood. The CDR3 DNA sequence: TGTGCCAGCAGCCAAGATCGGTTAGCGGGAGTGGATGAGCAGTTCTTC. Its translation is CASSQDRLAGVDEQFF.